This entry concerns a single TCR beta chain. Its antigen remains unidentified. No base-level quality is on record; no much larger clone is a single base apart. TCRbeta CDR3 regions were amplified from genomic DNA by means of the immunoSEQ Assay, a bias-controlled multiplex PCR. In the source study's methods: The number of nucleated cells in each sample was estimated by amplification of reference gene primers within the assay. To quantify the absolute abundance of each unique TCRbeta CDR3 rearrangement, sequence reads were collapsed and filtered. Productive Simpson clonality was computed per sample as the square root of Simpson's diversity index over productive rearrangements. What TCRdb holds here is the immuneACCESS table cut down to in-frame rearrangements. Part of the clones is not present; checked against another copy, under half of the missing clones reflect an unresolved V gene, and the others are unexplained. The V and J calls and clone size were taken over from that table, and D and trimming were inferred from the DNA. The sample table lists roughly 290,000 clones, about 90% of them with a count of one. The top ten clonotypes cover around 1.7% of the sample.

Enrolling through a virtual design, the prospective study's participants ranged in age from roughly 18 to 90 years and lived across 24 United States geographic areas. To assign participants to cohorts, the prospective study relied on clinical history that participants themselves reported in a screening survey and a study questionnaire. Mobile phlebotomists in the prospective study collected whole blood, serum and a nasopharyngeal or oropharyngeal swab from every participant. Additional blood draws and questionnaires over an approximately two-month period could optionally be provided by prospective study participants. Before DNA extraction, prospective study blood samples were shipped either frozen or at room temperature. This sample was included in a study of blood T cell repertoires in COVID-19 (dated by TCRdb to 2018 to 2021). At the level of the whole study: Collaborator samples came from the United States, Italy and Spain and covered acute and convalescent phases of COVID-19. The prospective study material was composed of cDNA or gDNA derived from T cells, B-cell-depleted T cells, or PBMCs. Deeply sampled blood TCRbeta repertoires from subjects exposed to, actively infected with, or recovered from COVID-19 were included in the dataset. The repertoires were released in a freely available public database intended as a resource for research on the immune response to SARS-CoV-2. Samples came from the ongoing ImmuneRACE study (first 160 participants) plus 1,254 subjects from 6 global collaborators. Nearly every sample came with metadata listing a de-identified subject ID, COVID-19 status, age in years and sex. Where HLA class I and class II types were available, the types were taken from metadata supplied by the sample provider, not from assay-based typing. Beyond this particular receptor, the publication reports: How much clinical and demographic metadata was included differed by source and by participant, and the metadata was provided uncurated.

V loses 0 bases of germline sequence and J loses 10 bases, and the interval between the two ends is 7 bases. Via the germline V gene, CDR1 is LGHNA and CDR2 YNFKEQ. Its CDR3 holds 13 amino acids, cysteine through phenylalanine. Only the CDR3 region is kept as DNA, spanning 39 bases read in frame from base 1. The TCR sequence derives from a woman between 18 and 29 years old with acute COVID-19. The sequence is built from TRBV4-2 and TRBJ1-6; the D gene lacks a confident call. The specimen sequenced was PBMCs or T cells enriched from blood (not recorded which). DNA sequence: TGTGCCAGCAGCCAAGATGACGGGTCACCCCTCCACTTT. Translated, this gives CASSQDDGSPLHF.